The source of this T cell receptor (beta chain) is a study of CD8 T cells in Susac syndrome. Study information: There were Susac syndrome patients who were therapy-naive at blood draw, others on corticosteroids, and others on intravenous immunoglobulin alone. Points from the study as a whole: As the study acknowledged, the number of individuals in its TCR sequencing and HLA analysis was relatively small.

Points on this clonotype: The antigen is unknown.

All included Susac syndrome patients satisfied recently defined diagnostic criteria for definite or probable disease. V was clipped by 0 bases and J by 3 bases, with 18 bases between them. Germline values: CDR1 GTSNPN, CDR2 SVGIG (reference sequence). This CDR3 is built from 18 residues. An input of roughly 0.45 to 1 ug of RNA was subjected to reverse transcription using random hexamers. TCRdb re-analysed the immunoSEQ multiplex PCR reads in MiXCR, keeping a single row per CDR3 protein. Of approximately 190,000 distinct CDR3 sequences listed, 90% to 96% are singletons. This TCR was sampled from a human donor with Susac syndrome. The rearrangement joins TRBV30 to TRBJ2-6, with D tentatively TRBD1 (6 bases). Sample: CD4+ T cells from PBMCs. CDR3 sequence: CAWSVLRTAVGGANVLTF. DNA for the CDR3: TGTGCCTGGAGTGTTCTGCGGACAGCTGTTGGTGGGGCCAACGTCCTGACTTTC. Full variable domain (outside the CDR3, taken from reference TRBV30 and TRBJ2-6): SQTIHQWPATLVQPVGSPLSLECTVEGTSNPNLYWYRQAAGRGLQLLFYSVGIGQISSEVPQNLSASRPQDRQFILSSKKLLLSDSGFYLCAWSVLRTAVGGANVLTFGAGSRLTVL.